Below, 11 T cell receptor beta chains from the same sample are listed, as sequenced in a study of cytomegalovirus exposure and HLA in healthy donors. PCR involved 60 Vbeta and 13 Jbeta primers. The assay was immunoSEQ multiplex PCR, and TCRdb's table has in-frame clones only and misses some. This sample has fewer than 90,000 clones, with around 77% found just once. The sample was PBMCs. The origin of the receptors is a man aged 25-45 years in good health and CMV-seronegative.

The CDR3 DNA sequence: TGCGCCAGCAGCTTGGCTCTTGAGAGCGGGAGGGCCGCAGATACGCAGTATTTT. Amino acids: CASSLALESGRAADTQYF. This chain uses TRBV5-1 with TRBJ2-3; 10 nucleotides agree with TRBD2. The CDR3 is 18 amino acids. Germline V CDR1 and CDR2: SGHRS, YFSETQ. With 0 bases clipped from V and 4 bases from J, the junction kept 11 bases outside the gene matches.

V and J are TRBV7-8 and TRBJ2-5; 13 bases are a match to TRBD2. V shed 8 bases and J 4 bases; nucleotides not matched to a gene: 4. The CDR3 sequence is 14 residues long. Germline CDR1 is SGHVS and CDR2 is FQNEAQ. The chain's CDR3 is CASGTSGNPETQYF. DNA for the CDR3: TGTGCCAGCGGGACTAGCGGGAACCCAGAGACCCAGTACTTC.

The chain recombines TRBV29-1 with TRBJ2-1; TRBD2 matches 9 bases. V dropped 4 bases and J dropped 4; count of bases not matched to a gene: 2. Looked up from germline, CDR1 is SQVTM and CDR2 is ANQGSEA. The length of the CDR3 is 13 residues. DNA for the CDR3: TGCAGCGTTGGAAGCGGGGGGTACAATGAGCAGTTCTTC. Translation gives CSVGSGGYNEQFF.

This chain connects TRBV6-6 to TRBJ1-5; D is unclear. Looked up from germline, CDR1 is MNHNY and CDR2 is SVGAGI (reference sequence). V was pared by 2 bases and J by 4 bases, with 9 bases between. The CDR3 contains 14 residues. The chain's CDR3 is CASSYDSVNQPQHF. The CDR3 DNA sequence: TGTGCCAGCAGTTACGATAGTGTTAATCAGCCCCAGCATTTT.

The rearrangement joins TRBV4-3 to TRBJ2-5; TRBD2 matches 8 bases. Looked up from germline, CDR1 is LGHNA and CDR2 is YSLEER. V dropped 4 bases and J dropped 1; count of bases not matched to a gene: 8. This CDR3 comprises 16 residues. The CDR3: CASSRLFTSGQETQYF. The CDR3 nucleotides read TGCGCCAGCAGCCGTCTCTTTACTAGCGGCCAAGAGACCCAGTACTTC.

V usage is TRBV9 and J usage is TRBJ1-1, with D uncertain. This CDR3 has 13 residues. V lost 4 bases to trimming and J lost 1 base, with 8 bases between them. Germline lookup yields CDR1 SGDLS and CDR2 YYNGEE. This CDR3 reads CASSPGGNTEAFF. CDR3 DNA: TGTGCCAGCAGCCCCGGTGGGAACACTGAAGCTTTCTTT.

V gene TRBV6-1 combines with J gene TRBJ1-2, with 9 bases lining up with TRBD1. V was pared by 3 bases and J by 3 bases, with 5 bases of the junction left unmatched. The germline CDR1 and CDR2 sequences are MNHNS and SASEGT. This CDR3 is 15 amino acids long. The DNA of the CDR3 is TGTGCCAGCAGTGAGCAGTGGGACAGGGACTATGGCTACACCTTC. Translated: CASSEQWDRDYGYTF.

V is TRBV4-1 and J is TRBJ1-3, with 9 bases fitting TRBD1. CDR3 length: 15 residues. Germline lookup yields CDR1 MGHRA and CDR2 YSYEKL. Trimming took 1 base from V and 5 from J; bases not matched to a gene: 3. This CDR3 reads CASSQGGTGRNTIYF. The DNA of the CDR3 is TGCGCCAGCAGCCAAGGGGGGACAGGGCGAAACACCATATATTTT.

The gene calls are TRBV6-1 and TRBJ2-5, with D possibly being TRBD1 (5 bases). V was cut by 3 bases and J by 1 base, with 9 bases left in between. This CDR3 comprises 14 residues. Germline V CDR1 and CDR2: MNHNS, SASEGT. Written as DNA, the CDR3 is TGTGCCAGCAGTGAGAACAGGCCCCAAGAGACCCAGTACTTC. Protein product: CASSENRPQETQYF.

The chain combines TRBV4-3 with TRBJ1-2; 7 nucleotides agree with TRBD1. CDR1 and CDR2 from the germline V gene are LGHNA and YSLEER. With 4 bases clipped from V and 4 bases from J, the junction kept 6 bases outside the gene matches. This CDR3 is built from 14 residues. For the CDR3, the DNA is TGCGCCAGCAGCCGCCAGGGACAGAGCTATGGCTACACCTTC. It codes for CASSRQGQSYGYTF.

CDR3 amino acids: CASSLWGSGSSYEQYF. CDR3 in DNA: TGTGCCAGCAGTTTATGGGGTAGCGGGAGCTCCTACGAGCAGTACTTC. The V call is TRBV28, the J call TRBJ2-7, with TRBD2 identical over 9 bases. Germline values: CDR1 MDHEN, CDR2 SYDVKM. Trimming took 0 bases from V and 0 from J; bases not matched to a gene: 3. The CDR3 spans 16 residues.